This TCR beta chain was sequenced during a study of response to subunit inactivated influenza vaccine. TCRdb called the RT-PCR reads again in MiXCR, with one record for every CDR3 protein. Here the sample spans under 550,000 distinct CDR3 sequences, 7.6% being singletons. In regard to this clonotype: The antigen is unknown.

Study-level points and caveats: With each seasonal influenza vaccination, the authors suggested, few new T cells are recruited.

The V end lost 0 bases, the J end lost 3 bases, and 10 bases lay between the germline ends. The CDR3 runs 15 residues. The germline V gene has CDR1 SGDLS and CDR2 YYNGEE. Material: PBMCs from blood, obtained roughly 24 months after vaccination. The chain carries TRBV9 and TRBJ2-1; D not resolved. The clonotype originates from a man in his fifties or sixties who received an inactivated influenza vaccine. CDR3 sequence: CASSVGPDHYNEQFF. The DNA of the CDR3 is TGTGCCAGCAGCGTAGGACCAGATCACTACAATGAGCAGTTCTTC.